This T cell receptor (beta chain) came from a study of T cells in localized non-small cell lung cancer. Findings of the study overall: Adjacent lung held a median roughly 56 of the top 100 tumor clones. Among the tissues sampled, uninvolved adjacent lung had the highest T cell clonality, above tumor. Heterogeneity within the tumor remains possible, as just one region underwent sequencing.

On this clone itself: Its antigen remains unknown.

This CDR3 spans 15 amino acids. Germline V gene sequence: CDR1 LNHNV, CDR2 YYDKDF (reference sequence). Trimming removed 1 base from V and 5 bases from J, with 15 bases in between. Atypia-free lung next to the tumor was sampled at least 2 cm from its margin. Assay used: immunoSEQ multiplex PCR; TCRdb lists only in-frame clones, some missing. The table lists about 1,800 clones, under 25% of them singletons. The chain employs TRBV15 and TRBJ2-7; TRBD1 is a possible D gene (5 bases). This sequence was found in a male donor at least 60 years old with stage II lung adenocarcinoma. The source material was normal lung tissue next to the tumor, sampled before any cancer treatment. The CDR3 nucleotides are TGTGCCACCAGCAGAGGATGGGGCGCGAGCGACGAGCAGTACTTC. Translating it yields CATSRGWGASDEQYF.